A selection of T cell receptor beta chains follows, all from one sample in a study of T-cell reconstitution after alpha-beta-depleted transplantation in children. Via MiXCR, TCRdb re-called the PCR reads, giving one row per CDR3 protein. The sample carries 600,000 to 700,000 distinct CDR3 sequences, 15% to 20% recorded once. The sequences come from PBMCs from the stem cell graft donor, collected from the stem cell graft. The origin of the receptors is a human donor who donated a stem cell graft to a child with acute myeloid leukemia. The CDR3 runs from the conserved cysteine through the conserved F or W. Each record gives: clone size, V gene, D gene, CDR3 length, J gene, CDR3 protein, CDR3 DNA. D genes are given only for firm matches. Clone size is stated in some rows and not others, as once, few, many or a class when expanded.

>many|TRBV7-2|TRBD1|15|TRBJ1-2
CASSLERGQGYGYTF
TGTGCCAGCAGCTTAGAGCGGGGACAGGGGTATGGCTACACCTTC
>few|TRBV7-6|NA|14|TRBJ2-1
CASSLGSSGNEQFF
TGTGCCAGCAGCTTAGGAAGTAGCGGCAATGAGCAGTTCTTC
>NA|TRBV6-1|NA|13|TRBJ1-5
CASSEGVSQPQHF
TGTGCCAGCAGTGAAGGGGTATCTCAGCCCCAGCATTTT
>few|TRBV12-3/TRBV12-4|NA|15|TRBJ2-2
CASTLGLTPTGELFF
TGTGCCAGCACCCTCGGCCTCACCCCCACCGGGGAGCTGTTTTTT
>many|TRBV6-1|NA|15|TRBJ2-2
CASTPWRENTGELFF
TGTGCCAGCACCCCGTGGAGGGAGAACACCGGGGAGCTGTTTTTT
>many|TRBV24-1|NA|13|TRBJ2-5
CATSDSGKETQYF
TGTGCCACCAGTGATTCAGGGAAAGAGACCCAGTACTTC
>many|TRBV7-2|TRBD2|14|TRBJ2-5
CASSLGLAGETQYF
TGTGCCAGCAGCTTAGGACTAGCAGGGGAGACCCAGTACTTC
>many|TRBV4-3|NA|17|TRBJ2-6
CASSQEGRRPGANVLTF
TGCGCCAGCAGCCAAGAGGGTCGCAGGCCTGGGGCCAACGTCCTGACTTTC
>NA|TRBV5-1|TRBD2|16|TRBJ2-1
CASSLLETSGPNEQFF
TGCGCCAGCAGCTTGCTTGAGACTAGCGGTCCCAATGAGCAGTTCTTC
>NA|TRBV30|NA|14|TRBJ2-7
CAWSVKGSAYEQYF
TGTGCCTGGAGTGTTAAGGGGAGTGCCTACGAGCAGTACTTC
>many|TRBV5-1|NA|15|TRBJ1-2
CASSYQQGTNYGYTF
TGCGCCAGCAGCTACCAACAAGGAACTAACTATGGCTACACCTTC
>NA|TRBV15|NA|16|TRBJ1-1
CATSRDLVRGLEEAFF
TGTGCCACCAGCAGAGATCTCGTCAGAGGCCTGGAAGAAGCTTTCTTT
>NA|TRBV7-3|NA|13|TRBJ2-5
CASSSTGRETQYF
TGTGCCAGCAGCTCCACAGGGCGGGAGACCCAGTACTTC
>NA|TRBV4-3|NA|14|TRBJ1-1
CASSQDPRHGEAFF
TGCGCCAGCAGCCAAGATCCCCGGCACGGTGAAGCTTTCTTT
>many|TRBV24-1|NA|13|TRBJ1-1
CATGPGEGTEAFF
TGTGCCACCGGTCCGGGAGAAGGGACTGAAGCTTTCTTT
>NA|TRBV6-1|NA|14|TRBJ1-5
CASSEAWEYQPQHF
TGTGCCAGCAGTGAAGCGTGGGAATATCAGCCCCAGCATTTT
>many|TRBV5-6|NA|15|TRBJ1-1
CASSLYHRTNTEAFF
TGTGCCAGCAGCTTGTATCACAGGACGAACACTGAAGCTTTCTTT
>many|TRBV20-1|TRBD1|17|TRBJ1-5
CSARDALGIGGFQPQHF
TGCAGTGCTAGAGATGCCCTCGGGATAGGGGGCTTTCAGCCCCAGCATTTT
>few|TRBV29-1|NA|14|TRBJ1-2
CSVEDYRTQGGYTF
TGCAGCGTTGAAGATTACAGAACCCAAGGCGGCTACACCTTC
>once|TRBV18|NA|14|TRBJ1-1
CASSPIGVDTEAFF
TGTGCCAGCTCACCAATCGGGGTGGACACTGAAGCTTTCTTT
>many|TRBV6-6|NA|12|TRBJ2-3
CASSIGVDTQYF
TGTGCCAGCAGTATCGGGGTAGATACGCAGTATTTT
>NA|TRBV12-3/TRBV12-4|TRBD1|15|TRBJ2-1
CASTVGQGNYNEQFF
TGTGCCAGCACCGTCGGACAGGGGAATTACAATGAGCAGTTCTTC
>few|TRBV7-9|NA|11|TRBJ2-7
CASSLSTDPYF
TGTGCCAGCAGCTTATCGACGGATCCGTACTTC
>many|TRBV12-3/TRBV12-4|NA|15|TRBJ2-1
CASSLFPPAANEQFF
TGTGCCAGCAGTTTGTTCCCCCCAGCTGCGAATGAGCAGTTCTTC
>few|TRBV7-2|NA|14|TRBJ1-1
CASSLVRTDYEAFF
TGTGCCAGCAGCTTAGTCAGGACAGACTATGAAGCTTTCTTT
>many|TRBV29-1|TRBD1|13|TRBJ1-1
CSVGGTANTEAFF
TGCAGCGTTGGGGGGACAGCGAACACTGAAGCTTTCTTT